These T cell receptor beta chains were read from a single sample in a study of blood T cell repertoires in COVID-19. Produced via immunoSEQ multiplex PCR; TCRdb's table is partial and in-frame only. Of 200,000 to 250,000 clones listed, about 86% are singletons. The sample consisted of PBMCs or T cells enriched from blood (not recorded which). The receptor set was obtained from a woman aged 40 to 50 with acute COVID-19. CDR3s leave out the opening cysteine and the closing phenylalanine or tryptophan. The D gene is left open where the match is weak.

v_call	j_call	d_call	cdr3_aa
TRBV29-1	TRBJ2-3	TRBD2	SVLGGGGTDTQY
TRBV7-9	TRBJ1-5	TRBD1	ASSLVGQGNQPQH
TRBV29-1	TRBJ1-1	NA	PTEHQGRYAEAF
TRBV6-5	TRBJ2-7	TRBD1	ASTRQGASEQY
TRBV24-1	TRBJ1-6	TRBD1	ATSDRTGGGSPLGHNSPLH
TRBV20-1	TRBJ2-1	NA	SASYPAGVYNEQF
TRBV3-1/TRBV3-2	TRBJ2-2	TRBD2	ASSPAGLAASGELF
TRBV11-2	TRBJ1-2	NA	ASSLDRIENYGYT
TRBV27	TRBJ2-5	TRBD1	ASSKEPGQGRETQY
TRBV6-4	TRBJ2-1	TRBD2	ASSEFGTSGYNEQF
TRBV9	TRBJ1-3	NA	ASSAYQGAAGNTIY
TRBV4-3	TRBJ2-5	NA	ASSRVTAAQETQY
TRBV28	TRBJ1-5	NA	ASSFQGASWSQPQH
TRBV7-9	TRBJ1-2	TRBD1	ASSTRQGNYGYT
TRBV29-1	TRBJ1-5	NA	SVARGGGQPQH
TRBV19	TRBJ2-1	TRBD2	ASRGTSGPYNEQF
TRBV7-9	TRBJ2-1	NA	ASSLAGSLEGAHNEQF
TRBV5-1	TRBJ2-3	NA	ASSNEKSRTDTQY
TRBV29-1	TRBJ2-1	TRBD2	SVARIAGVSYNEQF
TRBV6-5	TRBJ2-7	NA	ASWRGGSHEQY
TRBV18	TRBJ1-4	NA	ASSPRQVFEKLF
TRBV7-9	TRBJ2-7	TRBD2	ASSPGGGSEQY
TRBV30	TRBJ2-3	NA	AWRDNTGYWRDTQY
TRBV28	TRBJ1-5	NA	ASGPGNQPQH
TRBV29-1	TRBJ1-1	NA	SAGGGFRDTEAF
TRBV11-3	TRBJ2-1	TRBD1	ASSLVGQSYNEQF
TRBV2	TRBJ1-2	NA	AIRQRFYGYT
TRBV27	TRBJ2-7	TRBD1	ASSLSASDRAYEQY
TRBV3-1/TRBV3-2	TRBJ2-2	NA	ASSQRAGRELF
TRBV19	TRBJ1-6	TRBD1	ASSDGQAGESLH
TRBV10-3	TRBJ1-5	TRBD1	AISEGGLSNQPQH
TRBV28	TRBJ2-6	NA	ATAAGANVLT
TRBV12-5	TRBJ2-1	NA	ASGFTSSYNEQF
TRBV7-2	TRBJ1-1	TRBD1	ASSPKGANTEAF
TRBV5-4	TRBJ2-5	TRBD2	ASSLGLAGGETQY
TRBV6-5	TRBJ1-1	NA	ASSYSTRGYTEAF
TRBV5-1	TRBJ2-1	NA	ASSLARSGFYNEQF
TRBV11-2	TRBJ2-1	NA	ASGSPGLLYNEQF
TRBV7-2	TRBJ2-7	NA	ASRVAGPGEQY
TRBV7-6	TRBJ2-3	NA	ASSLGVSTDTQY
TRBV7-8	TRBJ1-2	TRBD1	ASSLDRGGYGYT
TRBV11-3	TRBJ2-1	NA	ASSPLTRATSYNEQF
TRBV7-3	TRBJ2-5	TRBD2	ASSLMGTRETQY
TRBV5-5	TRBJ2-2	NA	ASSVGSQTVGELF
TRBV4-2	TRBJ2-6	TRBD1	ASSHDGTGGAPGANVLT
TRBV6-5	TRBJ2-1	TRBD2	ASSQGLAVEQF
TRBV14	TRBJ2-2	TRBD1	ASRGTGRTGELF
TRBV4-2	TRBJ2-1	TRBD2	ASSYLGLVGYNEQF